This T cell receptor (beta chain) was documented in a study of CD8+CD57+ T cells in acquired aplastic anemia. This CDR3 contains 14 residues. The germline V gene has CDR1 LNHDA and CDR2 SQIVND (reference sequence). Trimming removed 11 bases at V and 6 bases at J, with 17 bases between. Researchers used genomic DNA as the template to profile TCR beta VDJ and CDR3. TCRdb reprocessed the reads via MiXCR and lists one record per CDR3 protein. The sample includes roughly 500,000 distinct CDR3 sequences, around 30% of them seen just once. CD8+CD57+ cell expansion had been shown by flow cytometry in patients chosen for sequencing.

The rearrangement uses TRBV19 and TRBJ1-6, with a tentative D call TRBD1 (5 bases). The TCR originated in a human donor with aplastic anemia. The sequencing sample was made of sorted CD4+, CD8+, or CD8+CD57+ T cells (not recorded which) from PBMCs. The CDR3 nucleotides are TGTGCCCGGATAACGGGGACTGCTAATTCACCCCTCCACTTT. Its protein product is CARITGTANSPLHF.